The rows below give T cell receptor beta chains drawn from one sample of a study of blood T cell repertoires in COVID-19. The data were produced by immunoSEQ multiplex PCR, yet TCRdb's version contains in-frame clones alone and is incomplete. The table lists 180,000 or so clones, 86% of them singletons. Specimen: peripheral blood. These receptors all stem from a man in his 70s with acute or convalescent COVID-19. Both conserved end residues are part of each CDR3. The D gene is left open where the match is weak.

V: TRBV5-4; D: NA; J: TRBJ2-2; CDR3: CASSLGRGPTGELFF; DNA: TGTGCCAGCAGCTTGGGGCGGGGGCCCACCGGGGAGCTGTTTTTT
V: TRBV10-3; D: TRBD2; J: TRBJ2-2; CDR3: CAISPGLGTGELFF; DNA: TGTGCCATCAGCCCGGGACTAGGGACCGGGGAGCTGTTTTTT
V: TRBV6-1; D: NA; J: TRBJ1-2; CDR3: CASSENGGGELDGYTF; DNA: TGTGCCAGCAGTGAAAATGGGGGAGGCGAATTGGATGGCTACACCTTC
V: TRBV9; D: TRBD2; J: TRBJ2-7; CDR3: CASSPAGTSSYEQYF; DNA: TGTGCCAGCAGCCCAGCGGGGACTTCGTCCTACGAGCAGTACTTC
V: TRBV13; D: TRBD1; J: TRBJ2-7; CDR3: CASSPLDRESYEQYF; DNA: TGTGCCAGCAGCCCGCTTGACAGGGAGTCCTACGAGCAGTACTTC
V: TRBV28; D: TRBD2; J: TRBJ2-7; CDR3: CASSFSGTSGLSYEQYF; DNA: TGTGCCAGCAGTTTTTCCGGGACTAGCGGCCTCTCCTACGAGCAGTACTTC
V: TRBV28; D: TRBD2; J: TRBJ2-5; CDR3: CASSRGGQETQYF; DNA: TGTGCCAGCAGCCGGGGGGGGCAAGAGACCCAGTACTTC
V: TRBV5-1; D: NA; J: TRBJ2-5; CDR3: CASSLTPPETQYF; DNA: TGCGCCAGCAGCTTGACTCCCCCAGAGACCCAGTACTTC
V: TRBV6-5; D: TRBD1; J: TRBJ1-4; CDR3: CASSYLSGTGDEKLFF; DNA: TGTGCCAGCAGTTACTTGTCCGGGACAGGGGATGAAAAACTGTTTTTT
V: TRBV7-6; D: NA; J: TRBJ2-2; CDR3: CASSPETWNTGELFF; DNA: TGTGCCAGCAGCCCAGAGACTTGGAACACCGGGGAGCTGTTTTTT
V: TRBV28; D: NA; J: TRBJ1-5; CDR3: CASSIIGGALSNQPQHF; DNA: TGTGCCAGCAGCATTATAGGGGGGGCCCTTAGCAATCAGCCCCAGCATTTT
V: TRBV18; D: NA; J: TRBJ1-5; CDR3: CASSPGTPHNQPQHF; DNA: TGTGCCAGCTCACCCGGGACTCCTCACAATCAGCCCCAGCATTTT
V: TRBV5-1; D: TRBD2; J: TRBJ2-3; CDR3: CASSSGTSGSGTDTQYF; DNA: TGCGCCAGCAGCTCCGGGACTAGCGGGAGCGGCACAGATACGCAGTATTTT
V: TRBV28; D: NA; J: TRBJ1-2; CDR3: CASSLDRLNGYTF; DNA: TGTGCCAGCAGTTTGGACAGATTGAATGGCTACACCTTC
V: TRBV28; D: TRBD2; J: TRBJ2-7; CDR3: CASSPPVAGGPGEQYF; DNA: TGTGCCAGCAGTCCCCCGGTAGCGGGAGGGCCGGGGGAGCAGTACTTC
V: TRBV5-1; D: TRBD1; J: TRBJ2-3; CDR3: CASSRTGGPDTQYF; DNA: TGCGCCAGCAGCCGGACAGGGGGCCCAGATACGCAGTATTTT
V: TRBV7-8; D: NA; J: TRBJ1-1; CDR3: CASSLGSGMNTEAFF; DNA: TGTGCCAGCAGCTTAGGCTCAGGGATGAACACTGAAGCTTTCTTT
V: TRBV19; D: TRBD2; J: TRBJ2-1; CDR3: CASRSGRDGNEQFF; DNA: TGTGCCAGTAGGAGCGGGAGGGATGGAAATGAGCAGTTCTTC
V: TRBV5-6; D: TRBD2; J: TRBJ2-1; CDR3: CASSFGGPWSGSYNEQFF; DNA: TGTGCCAGCAGCTTCGGGGGTCCTTGGAGCGGGAGCTACAATGAGCAGTTCTTC
V: TRBV4-2; D: TRBD2; J: TRBJ2-7; CDR3: CASRGGSSYEQYF; DNA: TGTGCCAGCAGAGGCGGGAGCTCCTACGAGCAGTACTTC